The clone carrying this T cell receptor (beta chain) was recorded many times. Its antigen is currently unknown. TCRdb keeps only in-frame clones here, not all; method: immunoSEQ multiplex PCR. Listed for the sample are tens of thousands of clones, none seen a single time. These data are taken from a study of T cells after posttransplantation cyclophosphamide. Study-level results: TRB clonality was highly associated with recipient CMV seropositivity and reactivation. Later blood repertoires were often dominated by clones from the donor CD8+ memory compartment.

A marrow graft followed busulfan-fludarabine conditioning, with cyclophosphamide on days +3 and +4. Germline values: CDR1 SNHLY, CDR2 FYNNEI. This CDR3 comprises 14 residues. Trimming removed 6 bases from V and 3 bases from J; junction bases left unmatched: 3. The sequence was collected from a male patient aged 18-30 years who received an allogeneic stem cell transplant from a related donor, was CMV-positive, and had no GVHD. T cells may partly derive from the graft donor. The sequenced sample was PBMCs, obtained after allogeneic stem cell transplant with posttransplant cyclophosphamide. V is TRBV2 and J is TRBJ2-2; 8 bases agree with TRBD1. The chain's CDR3 is CASSRTGYTGELFF. The CDR3 coding sequence is TGTGCCAGCAGCCGGACAGGGTACACCGGGGAGCTGTTTTTT.